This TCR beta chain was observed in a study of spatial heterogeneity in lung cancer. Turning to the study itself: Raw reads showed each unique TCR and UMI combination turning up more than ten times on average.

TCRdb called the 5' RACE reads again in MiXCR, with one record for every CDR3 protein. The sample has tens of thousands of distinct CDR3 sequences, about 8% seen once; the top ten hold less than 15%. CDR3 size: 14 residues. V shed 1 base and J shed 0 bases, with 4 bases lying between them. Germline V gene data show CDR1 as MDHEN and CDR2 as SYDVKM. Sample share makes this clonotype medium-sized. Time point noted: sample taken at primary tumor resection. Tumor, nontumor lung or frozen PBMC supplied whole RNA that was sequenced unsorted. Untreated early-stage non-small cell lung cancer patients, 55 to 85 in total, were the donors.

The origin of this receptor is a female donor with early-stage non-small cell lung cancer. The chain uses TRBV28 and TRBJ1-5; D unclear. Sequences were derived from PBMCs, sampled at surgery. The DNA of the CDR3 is TGTGCCAGCAGTTTATCAGATAGCAATCAGCCCCAGCATTTT. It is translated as CASSLSDSNQPQHF. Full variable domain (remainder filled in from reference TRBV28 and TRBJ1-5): DVKVTQSSRYLVKRTGEKVFLECVQDMDHENMFWYRQDPGLGLRLIYFSYDVKMKEKGDIPEGYSVSREKKERFSLILESASTNQTSMYLCASSLSDSNQPQHFGDGTRLSIL.